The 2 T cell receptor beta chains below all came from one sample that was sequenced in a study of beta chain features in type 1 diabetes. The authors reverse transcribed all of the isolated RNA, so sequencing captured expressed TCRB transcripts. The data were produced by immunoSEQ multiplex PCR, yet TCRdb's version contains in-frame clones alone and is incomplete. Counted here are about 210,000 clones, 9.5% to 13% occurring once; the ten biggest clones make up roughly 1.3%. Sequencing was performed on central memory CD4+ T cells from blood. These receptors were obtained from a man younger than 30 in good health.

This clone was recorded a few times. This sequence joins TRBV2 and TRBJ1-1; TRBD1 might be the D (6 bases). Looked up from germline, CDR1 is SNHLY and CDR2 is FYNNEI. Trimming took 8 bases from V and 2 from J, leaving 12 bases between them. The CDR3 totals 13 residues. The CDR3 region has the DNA TGTGCCAGCGAGTTACAGGGTAACACTGAAGCTTTCTTT. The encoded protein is CASELQGNTEAFF.

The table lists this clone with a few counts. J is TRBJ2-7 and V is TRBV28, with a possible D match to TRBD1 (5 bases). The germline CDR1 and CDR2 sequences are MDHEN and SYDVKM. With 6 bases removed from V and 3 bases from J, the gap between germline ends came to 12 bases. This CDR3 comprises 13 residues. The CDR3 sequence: CASSPGQDYEQYF. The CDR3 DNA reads TGTGCCAGCAGCCCAGGACAAGACTACGAGCAGTACTTC.